This T cell receptor (beta chain) was profiled in a study of blood T cell repertoires in COVID-19. Study in general: The samples span acute and convalescent COVID-19 from the United States, Italy and Spain.

Authors' processing steps: The assay estimated nucleated cells by amplifying reference gene primers. Method: immunoSEQ multiplex PCR; TCRdb's copy keeps in-frame clones and lacks some. The V and J calls and the clone size are those of that table, but D and trimming were determined from the DNA. The sample has 75,000 to 90,000 clones, roughly 86% seen once. The CDR3 spans 13 residues. Deletions cut 1 base from V and 4 bases from J, with 5 bases between. Germline values: CDR1 LGHDT, CDR2 YNNKEL (reference sequence). This TCR derives from a middle-aged man with active or convalescent COVID-19. Input material: peripheral blood. The chain recombines TRBV3-1 (or the pseudogene TRBV3-2) with TRBJ1-5; D ambiguous. The CDR3 DNA follows: TGTGCCAGCAGCCAAGCAGTTAATCAGCCCCAGCATTTT. This codes for CASSQAVNQPQHF.